A selection of T cell receptor beta chains follows, all from one sample in a study of blood T cell repertoires in COVID-19. Libraries were prepared by immunoSEQ multiplex PCR; TCRdb keeps only in-frame clonotypes and omits some of them. The data hold 300,000 to 400,000 clones, with roughly 91% observed a single time. Sequenced sample: PBMCs or T cells enriched from blood (not recorded which). The receptors come from a woman under 30 who had recovered from COVID-19. The CDR3 runs from the conserved cysteine through the conserved F or W. D genes are given only for firm matches. Expanded clones get a size class; other rows say once, few or many, or leave the size out.

d_gene: TRBD2; j_gene: TRBJ2-3; v_gene: TRBV4-3; abundance: once; CDR3nt: TGCGCCAGCAGCCAATCTAGCGGGGGGTTCGCAGATACGCAGTATTTT; CDR3aa: CASSQSSGGFADTQYF
d_gene: TRBD2; j_gene: TRBJ2-7; v_gene: TRBV3-1/TRBV3-2; abundance: -; CDR3nt: TGTGCCAGCAGCCAAGAAGCGGGGGACGAGCAGTACTTC; CDR3aa: CASSQEAGDEQYF
d_gene: -; j_gene: TRBJ2-1; v_gene: TRBV27; abundance: -; CDR3nt: TGTGCCAGCAGTTGGTCCAGATTATACAATGAGCAGTTCTTC; CDR3aa: CASSWSRLYNEQFF
d_gene: -; j_gene: TRBJ1-6; v_gene: TRBV5-6; abundance: -; CDR3nt: TGTGCCAGCAGCTTGGACAGGGCTGTACCGGGGTCCCTCCACTTT; CDR3aa: CASSLDRAVPGSLHF
d_gene: -; j_gene: TRBJ1-2; v_gene: TRBV6-5; abundance: -; CDR3nt: TGTGCCAGCAGTTATGGGGGGGAACTCTATGGCTACACCTTC; CDR3aa: CASSYGGELYGYTF
d_gene: TRBD1; j_gene: TRBJ1-4; v_gene: TRBV7-2; abundance: -; CDR3nt: TGTGCCAGCAGCTCCACCGGGACAGGGTTTTGGACTAATGAAAAACTGTTTTTT; CDR3aa: CASSSTGTGFWTNEKLFF
d_gene: -; j_gene: TRBJ2-7; v_gene: TRBV4-2; abundance: -; CDR3nt: TGTGCCAGCAGCCTTGGGAGAACAGGGTATTTCCCCTACGAGCAGTACTTC; CDR3aa: CASSLGRTGYFPYEQYF
d_gene: TRBD1; j_gene: TRBJ1-5; v_gene: TRBV7-2; abundance: -; CDR3nt: TGTGCCAGCAGCGCCGGGACAGCTAATCAGCCCCAGCATTTT; CDR3aa: CASSAGTANQPQHF
d_gene: -; j_gene: TRBJ2-7; v_gene: TRBV6-1; abundance: -; CDR3nt: TGTGCCAGCAGTGAATTCCACAGCCACGAGCAGTACTTC; CDR3aa: CASSEFHSHEQYF
d_gene: TRBD2; j_gene: TRBJ2-7; v_gene: TRBV12-3/TRBV12-4; abundance: -; CDR3nt: TGTGCCAGCACCAATGGGGAGGGACACGAGCAGTACTTC; CDR3aa: CASTNGEGHEQYF
d_gene: -; j_gene: TRBJ1-1; v_gene: TRBV9; abundance: -; CDR3nt: TGTGCCAGCAGCGTAGCGGCAGGGGATGGAACTGAAGCTTTCTTT; CDR3aa: CASSVAAGDGTEAFF
d_gene: -; j_gene: TRBJ1-5; v_gene: TRBV30; abundance: -; CDR3nt: TGTGCCTGGATTCCCAGGGGTGCCCATCAGCCCCAGCATTTT; CDR3aa: CAWIPRGAHQPQHF
d_gene: -; j_gene: TRBJ1-4; v_gene: TRBV18; abundance: -; CDR3nt: TGTGCCAGCTCACCCTCCGGGGGGGAAAAACTGTTTTTT; CDR3aa: CASSPSGGEKLFF
d_gene: -; j_gene: TRBJ2-7; v_gene: TRBV7-9; abundance: -; CDR3nt: TGTGCCAGCAGCTCTTCTGGACAAACCTACGAGCAGTACTTC; CDR3aa: CASSSSGQTYEQYF
d_gene: -; j_gene: TRBJ1-5; v_gene: TRBV6-5; abundance: -; CDR3nt: TGTGCCAGCAGGCACCAGGAAAATCAGCCCCAGCATTTT; CDR3aa: CASRHQENQPQHF
d_gene: TRBD1; j_gene: TRBJ2-7; v_gene: TRBV6-5; abundance: once; CDR3nt: TGTGCCAGCAGCCCGACAGGGGGTTGGCTATACGAGCAGTACTTC; CDR3aa: CASSPTGGWLYEQYF
d_gene: TRBD1; j_gene: TRBJ1-1; v_gene: TRBV29-1; abundance: -; CDR3nt: TGCAGCGTCCGAAACAGGGGGCAGGGGACTGAAGCTTTCTTT; CDR3aa: CSVRNRGQGTEAFF
d_gene: TRBD1; j_gene: TRBJ2-3; v_gene: TRBV10-2; abundance: -; CDR3nt: TGCGCCAGCAGTGAGGGACAGGGGTCTTCTAGCACAGATACGCAGTATTTT; CDR3aa: CASSEGQGSSSTDTQYF
d_gene: -; j_gene: TRBJ2-7; v_gene: TRBV4-2; abundance: -; CDR3nt: TGTGCCAGCAGCCAAGAAGGTCAGGATTACGAGCAGTACTTC; CDR3aa: CASSQEGQDYEQYF
d_gene: -; j_gene: TRBJ1-4; v_gene: TRBV19; abundance: once; CDR3nt: TGTGCCAGTAGTTCCGGCTGGGGAGCTAATGAAAAACTGTTTTTT; CDR3aa: CASSSGWGANEKLFF
d_gene: TRBD2; j_gene: TRBJ2-1; v_gene: TRBV7-3; abundance: -; CDR3nt: TGTGCCAGCAGCTTATCGACTAGCGGAGAGGCCCGCCTCCACGACAACAATGAGCAGTTCTTC; CDR3aa: CASSLSTSGEARLHDNNEQFF
d_gene: -; j_gene: TRBJ1-1; v_gene: TRBV30; abundance: -; CDR3nt: TGTGCCTCCCCGTCGCTCTCCGGCACTGAAGCTTTCTTT; CDR3aa: CASPSLSGTEAFF
d_gene: TRBD2; j_gene: TRBJ2-7; v_gene: TRBV4-1; abundance: -; CDR3nt: TGCGCCAGCAGCCAAGAGCGGGGGGGCATCTACGAGCAGTACTTC; CDR3aa: CASSQERGGIYEQYF
d_gene: TRBD2; j_gene: TRBJ2-7; v_gene: TRBV6-2/TRBV6-3; abundance: -; CDR3nt: TGTGCCAGCAGTCCACTGACTAGCGGGGGGGCGGAGCAGTACTTC; CDR3aa: CASSPLTSGGAEQYF
d_gene: TRBD2; j_gene: TRBJ2-3; v_gene: TRBV28; abundance: -; CDR3nt: TGTGCCAGCAGCTCCACTGGACTAGGGGGCACAGATACGCAGTATTTT; CDR3aa: CASSSTGLGGTDTQYF
d_gene: -; j_gene: TRBJ2-5; v_gene: TRBV4-1; abundance: -; CDR3nt: TGCGCCAGCAGCCAGTCAGCTAAACTAGCCACCCAAGAGACCCAGTACTTC; CDR3aa: CASSQSAKLATQETQYF
d_gene: -; j_gene: TRBJ2-2; v_gene: TRBV5-5; abundance: -; CDR3nt: TGTGCCAGCAGCTTGTTCACTCGTTCTACGGGGGAGAACACCGGGGAGCTGTTTTTT; CDR3aa: CASSLFTRSTGENTGELFF
d_gene: -; j_gene: TRBJ2-7; v_gene: TRBV4-1; abundance: -; CDR3nt: TGCGCCAGCAGCCCTTCAGGAGGATACTACGAGCAGTACTTC; CDR3aa: CASSPSGGYYEQYF
d_gene: -; j_gene: TRBJ1-1; v_gene: TRBV11-2; abundance: -; CDR3nt: TGTGCCAGCAGCTTTCCCGTGAACACTGAAGCTTTCTTT; CDR3aa: CASSFPVNTEAFF
d_gene: -; j_gene: TRBJ2-1; v_gene: TRBV7-9; abundance: -; CDR3nt: TGTGCCAGAGGACGGGGTGAGGAAAATGAGCAGTTCTTC; CDR3aa: CARGRGEENEQFF
d_gene: -; j_gene: TRBJ1-2; v_gene: TRBV4-2; abundance: once; CDR3nt: TGTGCCAGCAGCCACAGCGGGGATGAGGGCTACACCTTC; CDR3aa: CASSHSGDEGYTF
d_gene: -; j_gene: TRBJ1-4; v_gene: TRBV18; abundance: -; CDR3nt: TGTGCCAGCTCACCGCTTGCGGGCCCAGAACTGTTTTTT; CDR3aa: CASSPLAGPELFF
d_gene: -; j_gene: TRBJ1-3; v_gene: TRBV3-1/TRBV3-2; abundance: -; CDR3nt: TGTGCCAGCAGCCAAGAATCGGGGGGCTTGGTCTTC; CDR3aa: CASSQESGGLVF
d_gene: -; j_gene: TRBJ2-1; v_gene: TRBV18; abundance: -; CDR3nt: TGTGCCAGCTCACCACCGGGACAAGGGATGTATGAGCAGTTCTTC; CDR3aa: CASSPPGQGMYEQFF
d_gene: -; j_gene: TRBJ1-2; v_gene: TRBV12-3/TRBV12-4; abundance: -; CDR3nt: TGTGCCAGCAGTTGGACAGAAAGGGGAGGCTACACCTTC; CDR3aa: CASSWTERGGYTF
d_gene: TRBD1; j_gene: TRBJ1-2; v_gene: TRBV7-2; abundance: -; CDR3nt: TGTGCCAGCAGCTTACAGACAGGGGGCGCTGGCTACACCTTC; CDR3aa: CASSLQTGGAGYTF